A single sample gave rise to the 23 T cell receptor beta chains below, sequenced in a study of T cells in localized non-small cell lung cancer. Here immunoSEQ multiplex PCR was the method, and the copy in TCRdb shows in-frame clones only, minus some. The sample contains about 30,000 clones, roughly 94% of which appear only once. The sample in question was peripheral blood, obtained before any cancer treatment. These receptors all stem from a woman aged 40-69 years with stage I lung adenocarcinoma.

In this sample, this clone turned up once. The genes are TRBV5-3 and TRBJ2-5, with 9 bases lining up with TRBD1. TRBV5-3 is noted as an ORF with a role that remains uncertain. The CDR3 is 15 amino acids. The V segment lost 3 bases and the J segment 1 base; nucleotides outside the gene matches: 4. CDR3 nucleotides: TGTGCCAGAAGCTGCCGGGACAGGGCCCAAGAGACCCAGTACTTC. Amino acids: CARSCRDRAQETQYF.

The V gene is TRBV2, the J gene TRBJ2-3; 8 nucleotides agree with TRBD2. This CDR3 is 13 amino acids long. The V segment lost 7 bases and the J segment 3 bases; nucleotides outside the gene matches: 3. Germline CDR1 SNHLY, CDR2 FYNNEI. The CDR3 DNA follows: TGTGCCAGCAATATAGCGGGAACAGATACGCAGTATTTT. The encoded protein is CASNIAGTDTQYF.

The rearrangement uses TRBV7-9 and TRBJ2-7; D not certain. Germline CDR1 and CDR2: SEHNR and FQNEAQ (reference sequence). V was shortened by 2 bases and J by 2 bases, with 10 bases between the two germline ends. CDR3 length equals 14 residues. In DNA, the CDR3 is TGTGCCAGCAGCTTATTGGCAGACACCTACGAGCAGTACTTC. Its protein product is CASSLLADTYEQYF.

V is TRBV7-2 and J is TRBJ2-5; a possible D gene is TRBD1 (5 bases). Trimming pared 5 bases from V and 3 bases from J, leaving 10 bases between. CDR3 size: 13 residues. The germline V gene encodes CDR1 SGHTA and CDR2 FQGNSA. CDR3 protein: CASSLRVEETQYF. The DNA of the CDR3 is TGTGCCAGCAGCCTCAGGGTTGAAGAGACCCAGTACTTC.

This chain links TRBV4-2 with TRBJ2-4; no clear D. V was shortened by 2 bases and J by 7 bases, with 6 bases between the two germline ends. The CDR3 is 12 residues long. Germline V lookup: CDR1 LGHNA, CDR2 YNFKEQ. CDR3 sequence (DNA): TGTGCCAGCAGCCAAACCTTGAACATTCAGTACTTC. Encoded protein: CASSQTLNIQYF.

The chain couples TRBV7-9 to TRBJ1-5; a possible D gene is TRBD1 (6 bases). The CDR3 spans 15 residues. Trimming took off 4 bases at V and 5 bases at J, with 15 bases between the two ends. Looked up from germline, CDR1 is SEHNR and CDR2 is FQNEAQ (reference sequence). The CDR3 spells CASSSQGTRDQPQHF. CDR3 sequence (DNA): TGTGCCAGCAGCTCACAGGGCACTAGGGATCAGCCCCAGCATTTT.

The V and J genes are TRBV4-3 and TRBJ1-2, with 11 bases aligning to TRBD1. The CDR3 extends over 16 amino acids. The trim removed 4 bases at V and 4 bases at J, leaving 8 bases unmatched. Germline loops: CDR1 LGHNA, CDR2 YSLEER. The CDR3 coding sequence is TGCGCCAGCAGCCCCCAGGACAGGGGGCACTCCTATGGCTACACCTTC. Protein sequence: CASSPQDRGHSYGYTF.

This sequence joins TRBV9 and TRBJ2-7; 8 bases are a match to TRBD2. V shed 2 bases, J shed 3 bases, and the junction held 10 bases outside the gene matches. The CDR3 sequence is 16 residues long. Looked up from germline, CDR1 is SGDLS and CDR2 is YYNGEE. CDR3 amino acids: CASSVGLAGGHYEQYF. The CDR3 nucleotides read TGTGCCAGCAGCGTGGGGTTGGCGGGAGGACACTACGAGCAGTACTTC.

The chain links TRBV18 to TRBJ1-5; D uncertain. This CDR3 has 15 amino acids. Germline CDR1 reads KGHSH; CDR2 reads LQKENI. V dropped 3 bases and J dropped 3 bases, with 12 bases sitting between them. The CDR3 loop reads CASSPNAINNQPQHF. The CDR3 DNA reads TGTGCCAGCTCACCGAACGCAATAAACAATCAGCCCCAGCATTTT.

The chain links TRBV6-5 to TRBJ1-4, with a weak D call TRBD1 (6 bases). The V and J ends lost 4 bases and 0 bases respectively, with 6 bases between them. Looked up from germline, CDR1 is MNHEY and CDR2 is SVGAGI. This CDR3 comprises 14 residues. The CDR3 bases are TGTGCCAGCAGTTGGACAGCAACTAATGAAAAACTGTTTTTT. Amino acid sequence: CASSWTATNEKLFF.

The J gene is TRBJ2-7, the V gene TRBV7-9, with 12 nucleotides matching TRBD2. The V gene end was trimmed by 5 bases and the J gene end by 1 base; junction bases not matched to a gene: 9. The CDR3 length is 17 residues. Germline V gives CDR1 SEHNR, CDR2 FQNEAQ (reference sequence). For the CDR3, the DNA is TGTGCCAGCAGCCCACGACTAGCGGGAGAGGCTTCCTACGAGCAGTACTTC. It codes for CASSPRLAGEASYEQYF.

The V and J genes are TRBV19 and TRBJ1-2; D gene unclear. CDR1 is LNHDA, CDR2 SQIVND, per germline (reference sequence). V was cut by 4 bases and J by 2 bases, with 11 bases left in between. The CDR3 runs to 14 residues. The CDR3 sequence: CASSRAGSNYGYTF. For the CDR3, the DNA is TGTGCCAGTAGTAGAGCAGGATCAAACTATGGCTACACCTTC.

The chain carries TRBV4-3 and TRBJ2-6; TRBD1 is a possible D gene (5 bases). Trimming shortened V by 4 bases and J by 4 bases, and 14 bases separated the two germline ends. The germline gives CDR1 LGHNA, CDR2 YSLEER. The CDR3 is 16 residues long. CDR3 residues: CASSRQARVGANVLTF. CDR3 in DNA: TGCGCCAGCAGCCGCCAGGCCAGGGTAGGGGCCAACGTCCTGACTTTC.

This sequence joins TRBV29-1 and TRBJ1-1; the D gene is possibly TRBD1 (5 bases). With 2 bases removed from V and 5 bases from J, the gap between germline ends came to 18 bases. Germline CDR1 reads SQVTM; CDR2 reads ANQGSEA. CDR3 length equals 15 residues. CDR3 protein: CSVEHAGVGVTEAFF. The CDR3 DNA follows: TGCAGCGTTGAACATGCTGGGGTGGGGGTGACTGAAGCTTTCTTT.

Written as DNA, the CDR3 is TGTGCCAGCACGTCGGAGCGAGGTACGCAGTATTTT. Its translation is CASTSERGTQYF. The V gene is TRBV28, the J gene TRBJ2-3; no clear D gene. This CDR3 spans 12 amino acids. Germline loops: CDR1 MDHEN, CDR2 SYDVKM. Deletions cut 7 bases from V and 8 bases from J, with 13 bases between.

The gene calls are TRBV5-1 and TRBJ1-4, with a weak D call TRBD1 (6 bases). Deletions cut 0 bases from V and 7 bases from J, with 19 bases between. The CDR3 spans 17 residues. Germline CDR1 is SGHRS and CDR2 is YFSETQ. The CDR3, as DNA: TGCGCCAGCAGCTTGGATCTGGGGGCGGCCTCTGGTGAAAAACTGTTTTTT. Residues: CASSLDLGAASGEKLFF.

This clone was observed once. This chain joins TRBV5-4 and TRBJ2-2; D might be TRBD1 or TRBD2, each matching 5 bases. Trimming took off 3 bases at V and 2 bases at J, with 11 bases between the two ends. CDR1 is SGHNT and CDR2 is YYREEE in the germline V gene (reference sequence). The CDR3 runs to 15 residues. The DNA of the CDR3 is TGTGCCAGCAGCTGGGGGACCCTCAACACCGGGGAGCTGTTTTTT. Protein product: CASSWGTLNTGELFF.

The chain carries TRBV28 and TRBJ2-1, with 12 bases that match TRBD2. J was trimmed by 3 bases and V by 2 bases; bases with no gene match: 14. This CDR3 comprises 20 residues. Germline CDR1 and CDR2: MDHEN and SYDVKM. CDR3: CASSLPRTSGTDSGYNEQFF. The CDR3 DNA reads TGTGCCAGCAGTTTACCAAGGACTAGCGGGACAGACTCCGGCTACAATGAGCAGTTCTTC.

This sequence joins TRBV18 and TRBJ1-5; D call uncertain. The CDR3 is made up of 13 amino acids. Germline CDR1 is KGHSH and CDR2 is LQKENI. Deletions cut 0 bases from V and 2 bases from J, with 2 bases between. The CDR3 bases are TGTGCCAGCTCACCACCGGGCAATCAGCCCCAGCATTTT. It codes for CASSPPGNQPQHF.

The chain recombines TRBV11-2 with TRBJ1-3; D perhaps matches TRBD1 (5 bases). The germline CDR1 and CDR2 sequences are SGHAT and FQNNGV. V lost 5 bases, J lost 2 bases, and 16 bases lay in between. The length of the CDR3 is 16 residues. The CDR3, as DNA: TGTGCCAGCAGCCCCTTTGGGGGTTTCACTGGAAACACCATATATTTT. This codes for CASSPFGGFTGNTIYF.

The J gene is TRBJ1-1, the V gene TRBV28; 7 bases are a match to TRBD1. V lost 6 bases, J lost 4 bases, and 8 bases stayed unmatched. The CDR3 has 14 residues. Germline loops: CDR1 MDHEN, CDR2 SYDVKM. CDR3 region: CASRPGQAGTEAFF. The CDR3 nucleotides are TGTGCCAGCAGGCCCGGACAGGCAGGCACTGAAGCTTTCTTT.

The CDR3 sequence: CASIGRGKSKLRGTGELFF. DNA of the CDR3: TGTGCCAGTATTGGTCGGGGAAAGTCCAAACTAAGAGGCACCGGGGAGCTGTTTTTT. The J gene is TRBJ2-2, the V gene TRBV19; D might be TRBD2 (5 bases). The CDR3 extends over 19 amino acids. Germline CDR1 and CDR2: LNHDA and SQIVND (reference sequence). V lost 7 bases to trimming and J lost 4 bases, with 28 bases between them. Together with reference TRBV19 and TRBJ2-2, the CDR3 gives the full variable domain: DGGITQSPKYLFRKEGQNVTLSCEQNLNHDAMYWYRQDPGQGLRLIYYSQIVNDFQKGDIAEGYSVSREKKESFPLTVTSAQKNPTAFYLCASIGRGKSKLRGTGELFFGEGSRLTVL.

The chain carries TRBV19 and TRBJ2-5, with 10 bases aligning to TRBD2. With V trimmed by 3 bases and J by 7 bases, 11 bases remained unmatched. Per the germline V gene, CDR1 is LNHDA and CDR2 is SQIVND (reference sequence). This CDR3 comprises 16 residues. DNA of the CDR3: TGTGCCAGTAGTATTTCCAGCGGGAGGGCCCGGGGGACCCAGTACTTC. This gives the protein CASSISSGRARGTQYF.